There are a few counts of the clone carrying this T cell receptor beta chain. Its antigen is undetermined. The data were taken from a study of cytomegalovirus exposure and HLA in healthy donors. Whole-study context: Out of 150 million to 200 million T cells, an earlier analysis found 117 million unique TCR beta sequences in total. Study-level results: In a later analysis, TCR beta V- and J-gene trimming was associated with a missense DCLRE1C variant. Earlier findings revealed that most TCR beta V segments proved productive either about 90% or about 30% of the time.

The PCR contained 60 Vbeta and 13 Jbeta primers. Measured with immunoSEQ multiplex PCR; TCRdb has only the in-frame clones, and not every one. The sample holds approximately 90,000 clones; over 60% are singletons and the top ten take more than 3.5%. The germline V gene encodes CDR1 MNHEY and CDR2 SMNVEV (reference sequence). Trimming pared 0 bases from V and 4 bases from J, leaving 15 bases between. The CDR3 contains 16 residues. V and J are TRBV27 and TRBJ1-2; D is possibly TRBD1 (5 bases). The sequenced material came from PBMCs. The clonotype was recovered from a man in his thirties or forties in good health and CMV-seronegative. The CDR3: CASSLSAGPLGYGYTF. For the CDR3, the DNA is TGTGCCAGCAGTTTATCGGCAGGGCCCCTCGGCTATGGCTACACCTTC.